The rows below give T cell receptor beta chains drawn from one sample of a study of regulatory T cells in long-lasting Graves disease. Each CDR3 protein is one row after TCRdb ran MiXCR on the multiplex PCR reads. The sample holds about 530,000 distinct CDR3 sequences, 15% to 20% seen once. These data were also reused for a study on T cells in Graves' hyperthyroidism and ophthalmopathy.

The material was peripheral blood mononuclear cells (PBMCs), obtained at new diagnosis, from a patient treated with antithyroid drugs. These receptor sequences come from a woman between 40 and 65 years old with Graves disease. Each CDR3 is given with its conserved first and last residue. The order of the fields is D gene, V gene, J gene, clone size, CDR3 protein, CDR3 DNA. A D gene is named only where the DNA matches it firmly. Expanded clones get a size class; other rows say once, few or many, or leave the size out.

-	TRBV4-2	TRBJ1-1	-	CASSQGGGGGTEAFF	TGTGCCAGCAGCCAAGGGGGCGGAGGGGGCACTGAAGCTTTCTTT
-	TRBV10-1	TRBJ1-1	-	CASSETENTEAFF	TGCGCCAGCAGTGAAACGGAGAACACTGAAGCTTTCTTT
-	TRBV12-3/TRBV12-4	TRBJ1-1	many	CASRGEEAFF	TGTGCCAGCCGCGGGGAGGAAGCTTTCTTT
-	TRBV6-4	TRBJ2-2	-	CASRQDLSTGELFF	TGTGCCAGCAGACAGGATCTCTCCACCGGGGAGCTGTTTTTT
-	TRBV28	TRBJ1-1	many	CASIEGTNTEAFF	TGTGCCAGCATTGAGGGGACGAACACTGAAGCTTTCTTT
TRBD1	TRBV10-3	TRBJ2-1	many	CAIRGGAGGSDNEQFF	TGTGCCATCAGGGGGGGAGCAGGGGGCTCCGACAATGAGCAGTTCTTC
TRBD1	TRBV5-6	TRBJ1-5	few	CASSLGQGAPQPQHF	TGTGCCAGCAGCTTGGGACAGGGGGCCCCTCAGCCCCAGCATTTT
-	TRBV20-1	TRBJ2-3	many	CSAKTGTDTQYF	TGCAGTGCCAAGACTGGCACAGATACGCAGTATTTT
-	TRBV5-6	TRBJ2-7	few	CASSQDSSGYEQYF	TGTGCCAGCAGCCAGGACAGCTCAGGCTACGAGCAGTACTTC
TRBD1	TRBV11-2	TRBJ2-1	many	CASSSDRGYGDEQFF	TGTGCCAGCAGCTCGGACAGGGGATATGGGGATGAGCAGTTCTTC
TRBD2	TRBV12-5	TRBJ2-3	many	CASSLAGGLNTDTQYF	TGTGCTAGTTCTCTAGCGGGGGGGCTCAACACAGATACGCAGTATTTT
-	TRBV9	TRBJ2-3	few	CASSESGAADTQYF	TGTGCCAGCAGCGAATCTGGGGCCGCAGATACGCAGTATTTT
TRBD1	TRBV12-3/TRBV12-4	TRBJ2-2	-	CASSFVPGQGELFF	TGTGCCAGCAGTTTCGTCCCGGGACAGGGGGAGCTGTTTTTT
-	TRBV9	TRBJ2-5	many	CASAAMYQETQYF	TGTGCCAGCGCAGCGATGTACCAAGAGACCCAGTACTTC
-	TRBV4-2	TRBJ1-4	-	CASSQDLTVRAELFF	TGTGCCAGCAGCCAAGACCTGACAGTAAGAGCAGAACTGTTTTTT
TRBD1	TRBV3-1	TRBJ2-2	-	CASTTLRDRATGELFF	TGTGCCAGCACCACACTTAGGGACAGGGCCACCGGGGAGCTGTTTTTT
-	TRBV7-9	TRBJ2-1	many	CASSFRGTYNEQFF	TGTGCCAGCAGCTTTAGGGGGACTTACAATGAGCAGTTCTTC
-	TRBV25-1	TRBJ2-7	few	CASTRGHGGYEQYF	TGTGCCAGCACTCGGGGACACGGGGGCTACGAGCAGTACTTC
TRBD1	TRBV10-3	TRBJ2-7	many	CAISESAGGPYEQYF	TGTGCCATCAGTGAAAGTGCAGGGGGCCCCTACGAGCAGTACTTC
TRBD2	TRBV7-6	TRBJ2-3	-	CASSFYGLAGGPDTQYF	TGTGCCAGCAGCTTCTATGGACTAGCGGGGGGGCCAGATACGCAGTATTTT
-	TRBV5-1	TRBJ2-3	few	CASSLEGHTTDTQYF	TGCGCCAGCAGCTTGGAGGGACACACCACAGATACGCAGTATTTT
TRBD1	TRBV6-5	TRBJ1-6	-	CASSYFQGVEKNSPLHF	TGTGCCAGCAGTTATTTTCAGGGGGTTGAAAAGAATTCACCCCTCCACTTT
-	TRBV29-1	TRBJ2-7	few	CSVTPRGTLTYEQYF	TGCAGCGTTACACCCCGGGGGACGCTTACCTACGAGCAGTACTTC
TRBD1	TRBV28	TRBJ2-5	many	CASETGTGKETQYF	TGTGCCAGCGAGACCGGGACAGGGAAAGAGACCCAGTACTTC
TRBD2	TRBV9	TRBJ2-1	few	CASSPIYGTKYNEQFF	TGTGCCAGCAGCCCTATATACGGGACTAAATACAATGAGCAGTTCTTC
-	TRBV10-2	TRBJ1-5	few	CASSDEDRLNQPQHF	TGCGCCAGCAGTGACGAGGATAGGCTCAATCAGCCCCAGCATTTT
-	TRBV6-2/TRBV6-3	TRBJ1-5	-	CATLPSGGGRQPQHF	TGTGCCACTCTTCCATCAGGTGGGGGGAGACAGCCCCAGCATTTT
-	TRBV10-2	TRBJ2-7	-	CASGPGLSYEQYF	TGCGCCAGTGGTCCCGGGCTCTCCTACGAGCAGTACTTC
TRBD1	TRBV5-8	TRBJ1-1	-	CASRGQGVVAFF	TGTGCCAGCAGGGGACAGGGGGTGGTAGCTTTCTTT
-	TRBV11-3	TRBJ2-2	-	CGSSLRGWVTGELFF	TGTGGCAGCAGCTTACGAGGGTGGGTCACCGGGGAGCTGTTTTTT
-	TRBV12-3/TRBV12-4	TRBJ1-1	many	CASSTELNTEAFF	TGTGCCAGCAGTACCGAGCTGAACACTGAAGCTTTCTTT
TRBD1	TRBV5-5	TRBJ1-2	many	CASSRGQGVATVYTF	TGTGCCAGCAGCCGGGGACAGGGGGTGGCCACCGTCTACACCTTC
-	TRBV2	TRBJ1-4	-	CASRVGVREKLVF	TGTGCCAGCAGGGTAGGGGTACGGGAAAAACTGGTTTTT
-	TRBV6-1	TRBJ1-5	many	CASSQGSLQPQHF	TGTGCCAGCAGTCAGGGTTCCCTTCAGCCCCAGCATTTT
-	TRBV20-1	TRBJ1-1	many	CSAAADAGGFTEAFF	TGCAGTGCGGCCGCGGACGCCGGGGGGTTCACTGAAGCTTTCTTT
-	TRBV5-1	TRBJ2-5	many	CASSLVGRTTGEETQYF	TGCGCCAGCAGCTTGGTCGGACGGACCACGGGGGAAGAGACCCAGTACTTC
-	TRBV6-2/TRBV6-3	TRBJ2-5	few	CASELQGQETQYF	TGTGCCAGCGAACTCCAGGGTCAAGAGACCCAGTACTTC
TRBD1	TRBV7-2	TRBJ1-5	many	CASRAGTVNQPQHF	TGTGCCAGCAGGGCCGGGACAGTGAATCAGCCCCAGCATTTT
-	TRBV5-8	TRBJ1-1	few	CASRHRTPQAEAFF	TGTGCCAGCAGACATCGGACTCCCCAAGCTGAAGCTTTCTTT
-	TRBV2	TRBJ2-6	few	CASSEDFSGANVLTF	TGTGCCAGCAGTGAAGATTTCTCTGGGGCCAACGTCCTGACTTTC
-	TRBV9	TRBJ2-1	many	CASSVAPPGSSNNEQFF	TGTGCCAGCAGCGTAGCCCCTCCGGGATCCTCGAACAATGAGCAGTTCTTC
-	TRBV7-9	TRBJ1-4	few	CASSLHEKLFF	TGTGCCAGCAGCTTACATGAAAAACTGTTTTTT
-	TRBV3-1	TRBJ1-1	many	CASSQDPGTTEAFF	TGTGCCAGCAGCCAAGACCCTGGGACCACTGAAGCTTTCTTT
-	TRBV5-4	TRBJ1-1	-	CASSLAPGENTEAFF	TGTGCCAGCAGCTTGGCCCCAGGGGAAAACACTGAAGCTTTCTTT
-	TRBV20-1	TRBJ2-2	few	CSADQGGTGELFF	TGCAGTGCTGACCAGGGGGGTACCGGGGAGCTGTTTTTT
-	TRBV19	TRBJ1-5	-	CASSSSWVNQPQHF	TGTGCCAGTAGCTCCTCCTGGGTCAATCAGCCCCAGCATTTT
TRBD1	TRBV7-6	TRBJ2-7	many	CASSLAGGGEQYF	TGTGCCAGCAGCTTAGCAGGGGGCGGCGAGCAGTACTTC
-	TRBV20-1	TRBJ2-3	few	CSARGGGPKDTQYF	TGCAGTGCTAGAGGGGGGGGGCCGAAAGATACGCAGTATTTT
-	TRBV19	TRBJ1-1	-	CASSISLDGEAFF	TGTGCCAGTAGTATTTCTCTGGACGGTGAAGCTTTCTTT
TRBD1	TRBV7-2	TRBJ1-2	-	CASSGQGLANYGYTF	TGTGCCAGCAGCGGACAGGGGTTGGCTAACTATGGCTACACCTTC
TRBD2	TRBV15	TRBJ2-3	-	CATSRRLAGSGTDTQYF	TGTGCCACCAGCAGGAGACTAGCGGGAAGTGGCACAGATACGCAGTATTTT
-	TRBV3-1	TRBJ2-3	many	CASSQDETVASTDTQYF	TGTGCCAGCAGCCAAGATGAGACGGTGGCTAGCACAGATACGCAGTATTTT
-	TRBV12-3/TRBV12-4	TRBJ1-5	many	CASSYRLLQPQHF	TGTGCCAGCAGTTACAGGTTACTCCAGCCCCAGCATTTT